The 10 T cell receptor beta chains given below trace back to one sample, sequenced in a study of T cells in Graves' hyperthyroidism and ophthalmopathy. Amplified regions were TCR beta CDR3 sequences from RNA transcripts. Using the HTBI primer set, a first-round RT-PCR was run on the TCR CDR3. TCRdb ran MiXCR on the multiplex PCR reads and lists one entry per CDR3 protein. In the table there are roughly 200,000 distinct CDR3 sequences, 15% to 20% of which are singletons. The sequencing input was blood. The receptor set was obtained from a man aged 35-49 years with Graves' hyperthyroidism.

With respect to this clonotype: A much larger clone lies a single base off, so this may be a read error. This chain joins TRBV4-2 and TRBJ2-5; TRBD2 is a possible D gene (7 bases). CDR3 length equals 15 residues. V lost 0 bases to trimming and J lost 4 bases, with 12 bases between them. From germline, CDR1 is LGHNA and CDR2 YNFKEQ. The CDR3 DNA reads TGTGCCAGCAGCCAAGAGGGTCGGGGGGCAGAGACCCAGTACTTC. This encodes CASSQEGRGAETQYF.

This clonotype has a count of ten or more. The chain links TRBV9 to TRBJ1-1, with D unclear. V lost 1 base and J 1 base, leaving 5 bases between the germline ends. There are 13 residues in the CDR3. The V gene's germline CDR1 is SGDLS and CDR2 YYNGEE. The CDR3 DNA follows: TGTGCCAGCAGCGTAATAGGGAACACTGAAGCTTTCTTT. Residues: CASSVIGNTEAFF.

This clonotype came up many times. This chain links TRBV4-2 with TRBJ2-7; 9 bases map to TRBD2. Germline V gene lookup returns CDR1 LGHNA and CDR2 YNFKEQ. With V trimmed by 4 bases and J by 5 bases, 6 bases remained unmatched. The CDR3 has 14 amino acids. The CDR3 DNA sequence: TGTGCCAGCAGCCCGCGGGGGGGCGGGAACGAGCAGTACTTC. Translating it yields CASSPRGGGNEQYF.

This clonotype was seen ten or more times. The rearrangement joins TRBV7-2 to TRBJ2-2, with 8 bases matching TRBD2. The CDR3 runs to 15 residues. V trimming: 5 bases; J trimming: 5 bases; junction bases outside the gene matches: 7. Germline V gene lookup returns CDR1 SGHTA and CDR2 FQGNSA. The CDR3 region is CASSPRAGGTGELFF. The CDR3 DNA reads as TGTGCCAGCAGCCCTAGGGCGGGGGGTACCGGGGAGCTGTTTTTT.

This chain links TRBV19 with TRBJ2-3; D unclear. Germline CDR1 reads LNHDA; CDR2 reads SQIVND (reference sequence). Trimming left V 5 bases short and J 6 bases short, with 12 bases between. The CDR3 runs to 13 residues. The CDR3 DNA is TGTGCCAGTAGTCTCACTAAGTTGGATACGCAGTATTTT. Protein product: CASSLTKLDTQYF.

This clonotype has ten or more counts. The chain links TRBV7-2 to TRBJ1-1; a weak D match, TRBD1 (5 bases). V was clipped by 4 bases and J by 4 bases, with 10 bases between them. The CDR3 extends over 13 amino acids. Germline CDR1 SGHTA, CDR2 FQGNSA. CDR3 protein: CASSSGQITEAFF. The DNA for the CDR3 is TGTGCCAGCAGCTCCGGACAAATCACTGAAGCTTTCTTT.

There are a few counts of this clonotype. This chain connects TRBV18 to TRBJ2-2, with 8 positions matching TRBD1. Germline CDR1 and CDR2: KGHSH and LQKENI. V shed 2 bases, J shed 6 bases, and the junction held 8 bases outside the gene matches. CDR3 length equals 16 residues. The CDR3 sequence: CASSPIRGRIAGELFF. DNA for the CDR3: TGTGCCAGCTCACCAATCAGGGGGCGTATCGCCGGGGAGCTGTTTTTT.

This chain joins TRBV28 and TRBJ1-3; D might be TRBD1 (5 bases). V was trimmed by 10 bases and J by 5 bases, leaving 18 bases between them. The CDR3 sequence is 14 residues long. The germline V gene has CDR1 MDHEN and CDR2 SYDVKM. CDR3 DNA sequence: TGTGCCACCCTTGTCGGGGGGGTTAGAAACACCATATATTTT. It codes for CATLVGGVRNTIYF.

This clonotype was found many times. This rearrangement joins TRBV7-9 to TRBJ2-3, with 11 bases lining up with TRBD1. CDR1 SEHNR and CDR2 FQNEAQ come from the germline V gene (reference sequence). The CDR3 is made up of 16 amino acids. Trimming at V came to 5 bases and at J to 2 bases, leaving 6 bases not matched to a gene. CDR3 sequence: CASSAQDRGPTDTQYF. The CDR3 nucleotides read TGTGCCAGCAGCGCTCAGGACAGGGGGCCCACAGATACGCAGTATTTT.

This sequence joins TRBV6-1 and TRBJ2-7; 7 positions match TRBD1. V lost 1 base, J lost 4 bases, and 7 bases stayed unmatched. The germline gives CDR1 MNHNS, CDR2 SASEGT. The CDR3 totals 15 residues. DNA for the CDR3: TGTGCCAGCAGTGAAGTCAGGGGGAAGTGGTACGAGCAGTACTTC. It specifies CASSEVRGKWYEQYF.